This T cell receptor (beta chain) was captured in a study of T cells expressing NK-cell markers. This CDR3 has 13 residues. TCRdb reworked the 5' RACE reads into one entry per CDR3 protein, no DNA. Its listing shows more than 120,000 distinct CDR3 sequences. The sample comprised blood T cells: a sorted CD56 or NKG2C T cell subset, CD4+ or CD8+ T cells, or bulk PBMC T cells (not recorded which). The chain carries TRBV12-3 or TRBV12-4 and TRBJ1-4. This TCR came from a man between 18 and 29 years old in good health. The CDR3 loop is CASKSRINEKLFF.